A single sample gave rise to the 18 T cell receptor beta chains below, sequenced in a study of T cell responses to AZD1222 COVID-19 vaccine (dated by TCRdb to the early 2020s). Receptor amplification or capture employed the immunoSEQ multiplex PCR assay. Not all clones reach the TCRdb copy of this immuneACCESS table, which keeps in-frame sequences only. Checked studies attribute under half of the gap to unresolved V genes and leave the rest unexplained. Across this sample there are some 99,000 clones, with 70% to 90% seen only once. In total, the top ten clones hold roughly 4.4% of the sample. The time point label, as the study defines it: about 28 days (+/-7) after the second vaccine dose. Sequences were derived from peripheral blood, sampled 28 days after the second AZD1222 dose. The receptors come from an adult who received the AZD1222 COVID-19 vaccine.

CDR3 nucleotide sequence: TGTGCCAGCAGTCCGGCGAGTACCGGGGAGCTGTTTTTT. This translates into CASSPASTGELFF. The V and J genes are TRBV27 and TRBJ2-2; D unresolved. Germline CDR1 is MNHEY and CDR2 is SMNVEV (reference sequence). V was trimmed by 5 bases and J by 5 bases, leaving 9 bases between them. This CDR3 region has 13 residues.

This chain joins TRBV11-1 and TRBJ2-3; 13 bases are shared with TRBD2. The CDR3 sequence is 16 residues long. Germline CDR1 SGHAT, CDR2 FQDESV (reference sequence). The V gene end was trimmed by 3 bases and the J gene end by 2 bases; junction bases not matched to a gene: 2. The CDR3 DNA reads TGTGCCAGCAGCTTGGGGACTAGCGGGGTCACAGATACGCAGTATTTT. This translates into CASSLGTSGVTDTQYF.

This clone has a single count. The DNA for the CDR3 is TGTGCCAGTAGTATATCGGCCGCCCTCTCTGGAAACACCATATATTTT. Translating it yields CASSISAALSGNTIYF. This chain links TRBV19 with TRBJ1-3; D is uncertain. Trimming left V 2 bases short and J 0 bases short, with 11 bases between. Germline loops: CDR1 LNHDA, CDR2 SQIVND (reference sequence). This CDR3 has 16 residues.

This rearrangement joins TRBV15 to TRBJ2-7, with D perhaps matching TRBD2 (5 bases). CDR1 is LNHNV and CDR2 is YYDKDF in the germline V gene (reference sequence). Deletions cut 1 base from V and 2 bases from J, with 12 bases between. The CDR3 runs to 15 residues. In DNA form, the CDR3 reads TGTGCCACCAGCAGAGTTGAGGGAGCCCCCTACGAGCAGTACTTC. Its translation: CATSRVEGAPYEQYF.

This chain joins TRBV30 and TRBJ1-1; no reliable D call. Germline lookup yields CDR1 GTSNPN and CDR2 SVGIG (reference sequence). The CDR3 has 14 amino acids. Trimming removed 2 bases from V and 3 bases from J, with 13 bases in between. This chain's CDR3 is CAWSRDTGYTEAFF. CDR3 bases: TGTGCCTGGAGTCGCGACACTGGATACACTGAAGCTTTCTTT. Full variable domain (missing parts from reference TRBV30 and TRBJ1-1): SQTIHQWPATLVQPVGSPLSLECTVEGTSNPNLYWYRQAAGRGLQLLFYSVGIGQISSEVPQNLSASRPQDRQFILSSKKLLLSDSGFYLCAWSRDTGYTEAFFGQGTRLTVV.

The rearrangement uses TRBV3-1 (or the pseudogene TRBV3-2) and TRBJ2-7, with D possibly matching TRBD1 (6 bases). Deletions cut 2 bases from V and 1 base from J, with 9 bases between. Germline CDR1 reads LGHDT; CDR2 reads YNNKEL (reference sequence). This CDR3 is built from 14 residues. CDR3: CASSQPDRSYEQYF. For the CDR3, the DNA is TGTGCCAGCAGCCAACCCGACAGGTCCTACGAGCAGTACTTC.

V and J are TRBV29-1 and TRBJ1-2, with TRBD1 as a possible D gene (6 bases). This CDR3 has 13 amino acids. Germline V lookup: CDR1 SQVTM, CDR2 ANQGSEA. With 6 bases removed from V and 4 bases from J, the gap between germline ends came to 15 bases. The CDR3 spells CSVDGTNGYGYTF. The CDR3 coding sequence is TGCAGCGTAGACGGGACAAATGGCTATGGCTACACCTTC.

CDR3 DNA sequence: TGCGCCAGCAGGAAGGTACAGGGGGCGGTGAACACTGAAGCTTTCTTT. Translating it yields CASRKVQGAVNTEAFF. The gene calls are TRBV10-1 and TRBJ1-1; 9 bases align to TRBD1. Unmatched junction bases numbered 8, after V lost 6 bases and J lost 0 bases. CDR3 length equals 16 residues. The germline V gene has CDR1 WNHNN and CDR2 SYGVQD (reference sequence).

The V and J genes are TRBV27 and TRBJ2-3, with D hard to call. CDR1 and CDR2 (germline): MNHEY, SMNVEV (reference sequence). CDR3 length: 14 residues. V dropped 2 bases and J dropped 3 bases, with 9 bases sitting between them. The CDR3, as DNA: TGTGCCAGCAGTTTAACGTCGATAACAGATACGCAGTATTTT. Translation gives CASSLTSITDTQYF.

The rearrangement uses TRBV9 and TRBJ1-1, with D possibly being TRBD1 (5 bases). Germline V gene lookup returns CDR1 SGDLS and CDR2 YYNGEE. The CDR3 is made up of 16 amino acids. Trimming cost V 0 bases and J 1 base, with 13 bases left between them. CDR3 loop: CASSVGAGNRNTEAFF. The CDR3 DNA sequence: TGTGCCAGCAGCGTAGGGGCAGGGAATCGGAACACTGAAGCTTTCTTT.

On this clone: At the DNA level, this CDR3 is encoded by other sequences in the same sample as well. The chain employs TRBV2 and TRBJ2-5, with 7 bases identical to TRBD2. Losses at the gene ends were 7 bases for V and 2 bases for J; bases not matched to a gene: 4. Germline CDR1 SNHLY, CDR2 FYNNEI. CDR3 length: 13 residues. Written as DNA, the CDR3 is TGTGCCAGCAAACTAGCGCTACAAGAGACCCAGTACTTC. Amino acids: CASKLALQETQYF.

The chain couples TRBV7-2 to TRBJ2-7, with D unclear. The CDR3 covers 14 residues. V was pared by 1 base and J by 0 bases, with 7 bases between. Germline CDR1 and CDR2: SGHTA and FQGNSA. CDR3 nucleotides: TGTGCCAGCAGCTTAGTGGGCCGCTCCTACGAGCAGTACTTC. Translated: CASSLVGRSYEQYF.

CDR3 coding DNA: TGCGCCAGCAGCTTGGAAGGGGTCGAGCAGTACTTC. Its protein is CASSLEGVEQYF. The rearrangement joins TRBV5-1 to TRBJ2-7; TRBD1 is a possible D gene (5 bases). The CDR3 spans 12 residues. Trimming removed 0 bases at V and 6 bases at J, with 7 bases between. Germline V gives CDR1 SGHRS, CDR2 YFSETQ.

The genes are TRBV5-1 and TRBJ1-1; tentative D call: TRBD1 (6 bases). V was clipped by 0 bases and J by 1 base, with 10 bases between them. This CDR3 region has 15 residues. Germline V gene lookup returns CDR1 SGHRS and CDR2 YFSETQ. CDR3 coding DNA: TGCGCCAGCAGCTTGGGAGACAGGAGGAACACTGAAGCTTTCTTT. Its protein product is CASSLGDRRNTEAFF.

This chain connects TRBV20-1 to TRBJ2-7; 8 positions agree with TRBD2. The ends lost 3 bases at V and 4 bases at J; junction bases unmatched: 8. Germline assignment: CDR1 DFQATT and CDR2 SNEGSKA (reference sequence). The CDR3 length is 14 residues. The CDR3 loop reads CSASAGGILYEQYF. The CDR3 DNA sequence: TGCAGTGCTAGTGCGGGAGGAATATTGTACGAGCAGTACTTC.

This chain uses TRBV2 with TRBJ1-2; D is unresolved. The CDR3 is made up of 14 amino acids. Germline CDR1 SNHLY, CDR2 FYNNEI. V was pared by 2 bases and J by 1 base, with 8 bases between. CDR3 protein: CASSEWTINYGYTF. The CDR3 nucleotides read TGTGCCAGCAGTGAATGGACGATTAACTATGGCTACACCTTC.

J is TRBJ2-3 and V is TRBV13; maybe TRBD2 (6 bases). The V gene's germline CDR1 is PRHDT and CDR2 FYEKMQ (reference sequence). The V gene lost 4 bases and the J gene lost 1 base, with 6 bases spanning the gap. CDR3 length equals 13 residues. The CDR3 sequence: CASSSSGTDTQYF. The CDR3 region has the DNA TGTGCCAGCAGCTCTAGCGGCACAGATACGCAGTATTTT.

This clone has more than one count but fewer than ten. The chain links TRBV6-4 to TRBJ2-1; no clear D. The V gene's germline CDR1 is MRHNA and CDR2 SNTAGT. This CDR3 comprises 14 residues. Trimming left V 4 bases short and J 3 bases short, with 10 bases between. CDR3 DNA: TGTGCCAGCAGTGGCGCGGCAGACTACAATGAGCAGTTCTTC. It encodes CASSGAADYNEQFF.